The 5 T cell receptor beta chains listed next were all sequenced from one sample in a study of STAT3 mutations in large granular lymphocyte leukemia. Study-level points and caveats: Every T-LGLL patient had at least one immunodominant TCRbeta clonotype.

Repertoires were generated with immunoSEQ multiplex PCR, while TCRdb's copy carries only in-frame clones and drops some. This sample has 30,000 to 40,000 clones, with more than 75% found just once. No antigen has been assigned to these receptors. What was sequenced was peripheral blood mononuclear cells. The receptors derive from a man in his sixties with T-cell large granular lymphocyte leukemia. Some clones in this sample may be carry-over from other donors' samples.

The J gene is TRBJ2-1, the V gene TRBV19; 14 nucleotides line up with TRBD2. The CDR3 has 16 amino acids. Germline CDR1 LNHDA, CDR2 SQIVND (reference sequence). Trimming cost V 4 bases and J 5 bases; bases outside gene matches: 4. The CDR3, as DNA: TGTGCCAGTAGTAGGGGACTAGCGGGAGCTAACAATGAGCAGTTCTTC. Its protein product is CASSRGLAGANNEQFF.

The chain recombines TRBV6-6 with TRBJ2-7; the match to TRBD1 covers 11 bases. The CDR3 has 14 residues. From germline, CDR1 is MNHNY and CDR2 SVGAGI (reference sequence). Germline trimming cut 2 bases from V and 5 bases from J; bases unmatched to any gene: 2. The CDR3 is CASSYPDRGHEQYF. The CDR3 region has the DNA TGTGCCAGCAGTTACCCGGACAGGGGGCACGAGCAGTACTTC.

The chain employs TRBV6-5 and TRBJ2-2; tentatively, D is TRBD1 (5 bases). Between the trimmed V and J ends, which lost 5 bases and 6 bases, there was a span of 16 bases. This CDR3 is 15 amino acids long. Germline assignment: CDR1 MNHEY and CDR2 SVGAGI. As DNA, the CDR3 is TGTGCCAGCAGTCGCCAGGGTTTTGTTTCCGGGGAGCTGTTTTTT. This sequence encodes CASSRQGFVSGELFF.

The gene calls are TRBV18 and TRBJ2-5, with 9 bases identical to TRBD1. The CDR3 extends over 15 amino acids. Germline loops: CDR1 KGHSH, CDR2 LQKENI. V trimming: 5 bases; J trimming: 1 base; junction bases outside the gene matches: 5. The CDR3 coding sequence is TGTGCCAGCTCAGCACGGGACAGGGTCCAAGAGACCCAGTACTTC. The encoded protein is CASSARDRVQETQYF. The full variable domain, in which reference TRBV18 and TRBJ2-5 provide the parts outside the CDR3, is NAGVMQNPRHLVRRRGQEARLRCSPMKGHSHVYWYRQLPEEGLKFMVYLQKENIIDESGMPKERFSAEFPKEGPSILRIQQVVRGDSAAYFCASSARDRVQETQYFGPGTRLLVL.

This chain links TRBV11-3 with TRBJ2-2; possible D gene TRBD1, 6 bases. The V gene lost 3 bases and the J gene lost 3 bases, with 8 bases spanning the gap. Germline lookup yields CDR1 SGHNT and CDR2 YENEEA. The CDR3 is made up of 14 amino acids. Here the CDR3 reads CASSFGQYTGELFF. The DNA of the CDR3 is TGTGCCAGCAGCTTTGGACAGTACACCGGGGAGCTGTTTTTT.